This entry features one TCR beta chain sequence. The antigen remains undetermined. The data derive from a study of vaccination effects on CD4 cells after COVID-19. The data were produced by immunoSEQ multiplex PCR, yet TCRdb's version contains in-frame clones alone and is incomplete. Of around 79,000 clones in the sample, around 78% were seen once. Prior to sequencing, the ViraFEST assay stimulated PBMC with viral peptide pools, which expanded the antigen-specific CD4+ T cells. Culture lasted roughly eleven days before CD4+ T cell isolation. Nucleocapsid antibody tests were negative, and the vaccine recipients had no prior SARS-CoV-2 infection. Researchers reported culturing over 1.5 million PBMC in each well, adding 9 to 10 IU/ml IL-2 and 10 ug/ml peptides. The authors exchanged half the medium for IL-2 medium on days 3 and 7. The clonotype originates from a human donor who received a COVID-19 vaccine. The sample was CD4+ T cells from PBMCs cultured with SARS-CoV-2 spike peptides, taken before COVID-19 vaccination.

Written as DNA, the CDR3 is TGCGCCAGCAGACTAGACGTGAGCTCCTATAATTCACCCCTCCACTTT. Translating it yields CASRLDVSSYNSPLHF. The rearrangement joins TRBV5-1 to TRBJ1-6; D gene unclear. The CDR3 consists of 16 residues. Germline CDR1 reads SGHRS; CDR2 reads YFSETQ. Trimming pared 5 bases from V and 0 bases from J, leaving 12 bases between.